The 18 T cell receptor beta chains below were found in one sample sequenced in a study of T cell responses to AZD1222 COVID-19 vaccine. Repertoires were generated with immunoSEQ multiplex PCR, while TCRdb's copy carries only in-frame clones and drops some. The table gives over 120,000 clones; the top ten clones make up 2.2% of it. The specimen sequenced was peripheral blood. The receptors stem from an adult in good health.

Considering frequency, this clone is medium-sized (0.01 to 0.1%). The rearrangement uses TRBV6-5 and TRBJ1-1; D possibly corresponds to TRBD1 (5 bases). The V and J ends lost 4 bases and 2 bases respectively, with 11 bases between them. CDR1 and CDR2 from the germline V gene are MNHEY and SVGAGI. The CDR3 is 14 residues long. The DNA for the CDR3 is TGTGCCAGCAGTTCTCAGACAGAAAACACTGAAGCTTTCTTT. Protein: CASSSQTENTEAFF.

The genes are TRBV3-1 (or the pseudogene TRBV3-2) and TRBJ1-2, with D possibly TRBD1 on 5 matching bases. With 0 bases removed from V and 14 bases from J, the gap between germline ends came to 19 bases. The CDR3 has 14 residues. Germline V lookup: CDR1 LGHDT, CDR2 YNNKEL (reference sequence). The CDR3 region has the DNA TGTGCCAGCAGCCAAGAATCTCGGAGGGGAGGGAGAACCTTC. Its translation: CASSQESRRGGRTF.

The CDR3 region has the DNA TGTGCCAGCAGCTTGGATCCGGGGGCGCTAGGCTACACCTTC. Translated: CASSLDPGALGYTF. The genes are TRBV5-4 and TRBJ1-2, with D perhaps TRBD1 (6 bases). The V and J ends lost 0 bases and 8 bases respectively, with 14 bases between them. The CDR3 has 14 amino acids. The germline V gene encodes CDR1 SGHNT and CDR2 YYREEE (reference sequence).

The rearrangement links TRBV5-1 to TRBJ2-2; 12 bases line up with TRBD2. The CDR3 spans 16 residues. Looked up from germline, CDR1 is SGHRS and CDR2 is YFSETQ. The V and J ends lost 3 bases and 2 bases, in that order; junction bases with no gene match: 2. CDR3 region: CASSSSGGANTGELFF. The CDR3 nucleotides read TGCGCCAGCAGCTCTAGCGGGGGGGCAAACACCGGGGAGCTGTTTTTT.

The chain carries TRBV13 and TRBJ2-3; 10 bases align to TRBD2. V was clipped by 3 bases and J by 1 base; unmatched bases: 1. This CDR3 has 15 residues. Germline CDR1 and CDR2: PRHDT and FYEKMQ (reference sequence). Written as DNA, the CDR3 is TGTGCCAGCAGCTTCGGGACTAGCGGCACAGATACGCAGTATTTT. This gives the protein CASSFGTSGTDTQYF.

J is TRBJ1-2 and V is TRBV5-1; TRBD1 might be the D (6 bases). Trimming pared 2 bases from V and 2 bases from J, leaving 10 bases between. This CDR3 region has 14 residues. Per germline, CDR1 SGHRS and CDR2 YFSETQ. The CDR3 region is CASSLFGGNYGYTF. CDR3 coding DNA: TGCGCCAGCAGCTTATTCGGGGGCAACTATGGCTACACCTTC.

The chain employs TRBV18 and TRBJ1-2; D not certain. Germline-derived CDR1 and CDR2 are KGHSH and LQKENI. This CDR3 region has 14 residues. V was cut by 2 bases and J by 5 bases, with 12 bases left in between. CDR3 sequence (DNA): TGTGCCAGCTCACCATCGAGCCAGGAATATGGCTACACCTTC. Protein: CASSPSSQEYGYTF. Full variable domain (rest looked up from reference TRBV18 and TRBJ1-2): NAGVMQNPRHLVRRRGQEARLRCSPMKGHSHVYWYRQLPEEGLKFMVYLQKENIIDESGMPKERFSAEFPKEGPSILRIQQVVRGDSAAYFCASSPSSQEYGYTFGSGTRLTVV.

The chain joins TRBV2 to TRBJ1-5, with TRBD1 as a possible D gene (5 bases). The CDR3 consists of 15 residues. CDR1 is SNHLY, CDR2 FYNNEI, per germline. V was pared by 7 bases and J by 3 bases, with 16 bases between. The CDR3 loop reads CASTVGRTDNQPQHF. CDR3 in DNA: TGTGCCAGCACCGTGGGACGGACCGACAATCAGCCCCAGCATTTT.

The genes are TRBV27 and TRBJ2-7, with 8 bases lining up with TRBD1. The CDR3 has 17 residues. Trimming removed 3 bases from V and 4 bases from J; junction bases left unmatched: 14. In germline, CDR1 is MNHEY, CDR2 SMNVEV (reference sequence). The CDR3 nucleotides are TGTGCCAGCAGTTTTTTTTCCCCCACCCAGGGGGCTTACGAGCAGTACTTC. It yields the protein CASSFFSPTQGAYEQYF.

The genes are TRBV29-1 and TRBJ2-3; the match to TRBD2 covers 12 bases. Germline trimming cut 6 bases from V and 6 bases from J; bases unmatched to any gene: 10. This CDR3 spans 15 amino acids. Germline lookup yields CDR1 SQVTM and CDR2 ANQGSEA. Written as DNA, the CDR3 is TGCAGCGTCGACTCTAGCGGGGGGGCTCGGGATACGCAGTATTTT. Encoded protein: CSVDSSGGARDTQYF.

The chain recombines TRBV7-9 with TRBJ1-4; 11 bases map to TRBD1. The CDR3 runs 14 residues. The V gene's germline CDR1 is SEHNR and CDR2 FQNEAQ (reference sequence). The J segment lost 8 bases and the V segment lost 5 bases, leaving 4 bases of the junction unmatched. CDR3 in amino acids: CASSIGTGGEKLFF. The CDR3 DNA is TGTGCCAGCAGCATCGGGACAGGGGGGGAAAAACTGTTTTTT.

CDR3 protein: CASSGGQGNYGYTF. CDR3 sequence (DNA): TGCGCCAGCAGCGGGGGACAGGGAAACTATGGCTACACCTTC. The rearrangement joins TRBV5-1 to TRBJ1-2; TRBD1 aligns across 9 bases. The germline gives CDR1 SGHRS, CDR2 YFSETQ. The CDR3 loop spans 14 amino acids. J gave up 2 bases and V 4 bases, and 3 bases lay outside the gene matches.

J is TRBJ1-6 and V is TRBV4-1; D perhaps matches TRBD1 (5 bases). Germline assignment: CDR1 MGHRA and CDR2 YSYEKL. The CDR3 consists of 16 residues. Trimming took 0 bases from V and 12 from J, leaving 18 bases between them. The CDR3 reads CASSQEPGLEVEPLHF. The CDR3 nucleotides are TGCGCCAGCAGCCAAGAACCGGGACTGGAGGTCGAACCCCTCCACTTT.

The chain recombines TRBV5-1 with TRBJ2-2, with D perhaps matching TRBD1 (6 bases). The V end lost 7 bases, the J end lost 2 bases, and 12 bases lay between the germline ends. There are 14 residues in the CDR3. CDR1 SGHRS and CDR2 YFSETQ come from the germline V gene. Here the CDR3 DNA reads TGCGCCAGCTCCGGGACACCCAACACCGGGGAGCTGTTTTTT. Residues: CASSGTPNTGELFF.

The chain couples TRBV28 to TRBJ2-5, with 11 bases identical to TRBD2. Losses at the gene ends were 6 bases for V and 4 bases for J; bases not matched to a gene: 7. The CDR3 runs 15 residues. CDR1 is MDHEN, CDR2 SYDVKM, per germline. The DNA for the CDR3 is TGTGCCAGCAGACCCGGGACTAGCGGTTTAGAGACCCAGTACTTC. Its protein product is CASRPGTSGLETQYF.

This chain connects TRBV6-6 to TRBJ1-6; 7 bases are shared with TRBD1. The V gene's germline CDR1 is MNHNY and CDR2 SVGAGI (reference sequence). This CDR3 region has 15 residues. V gave up 2 bases and J gave up 4 bases; unmatched junction bases: 2. The CDR3 bases are TGTGCCAGCAGTTACCCGACAGGGTATAATTCACCCCTCCACTTT. Encoded protein: CASSYPTGYNSPLHF.

This rearrangement joins TRBV18 to TRBJ1-1, with unresolved D. V lost 4 bases, J lost 1 base, and 4 bases lay in between. The CDR3 extends over 12 amino acids. CDR1 is KGHSH and CDR2 is LQKENI in the germline V gene. The CDR3 sequence is CASSRTNTEAFF. DNA for the CDR3: TGTGCCAGCTCACGTACGAACACTGAAGCTTTCTTT.

The chain combines TRBV3-1 (or the pseudogene TRBV3-2) with TRBJ1-1; the D is unclear. V was pared by 8 bases and J by 2 bases, with 12 bases between. The germline V gene encodes CDR1 LGHDT and CDR2 YNNKEL (reference sequence). The CDR3 covers 13 residues. CDR3 in amino acids: CASGHLGNTEAFF. The CDR3, as DNA: TGTGCCAGCGGGCACCTTGGAAACACTGAAGCTTTCTTT.